This entry features one TCR beta chain sequence. The sample is drawn from a study of blood T cells in healthy people across ages. The use of a sample-barcoded 5' primer and a J-beta primer mix characterized a second PCR of 7 to 11 cycles. A single record per CDR3 protein comes from TCRdb applying MiXCR to the 5' RACE reads. The sample has about 800,000 distinct CDR3 sequences; 58% are singletons. The receptor was isolated from a man aged 25-40 years in good health. The material sequenced was blood.

DNA of the CDR3: TGTGCCAGCAGGCGTTCTCAAGCGCCGAACCCGTACCAAGAGACCCAGTACTTC. It translates to CASRRSQAPNPYQETQYF. The chain is built from TRBV12-3 or TRBV12-4 and TRBJ2-5, with D unresolved. The V and J ends lost 6 bases and 0 bases respectively, with 23 bases between them. This CDR3 comprises 18 residues.